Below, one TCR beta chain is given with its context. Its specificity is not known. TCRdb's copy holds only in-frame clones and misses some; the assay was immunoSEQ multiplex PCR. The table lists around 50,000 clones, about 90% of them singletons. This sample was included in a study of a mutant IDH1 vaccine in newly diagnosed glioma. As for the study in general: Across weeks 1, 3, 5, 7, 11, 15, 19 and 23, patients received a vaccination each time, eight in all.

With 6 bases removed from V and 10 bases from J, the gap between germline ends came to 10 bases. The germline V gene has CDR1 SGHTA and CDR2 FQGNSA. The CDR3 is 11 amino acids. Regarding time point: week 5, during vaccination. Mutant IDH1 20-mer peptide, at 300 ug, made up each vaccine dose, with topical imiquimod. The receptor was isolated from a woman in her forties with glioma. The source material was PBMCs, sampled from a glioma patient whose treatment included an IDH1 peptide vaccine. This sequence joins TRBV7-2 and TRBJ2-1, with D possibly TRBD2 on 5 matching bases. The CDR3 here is CASSLGDEQFF. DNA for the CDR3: TGTGCCAGCAGTCTGGGAGACGAGCAGTTCTTC.